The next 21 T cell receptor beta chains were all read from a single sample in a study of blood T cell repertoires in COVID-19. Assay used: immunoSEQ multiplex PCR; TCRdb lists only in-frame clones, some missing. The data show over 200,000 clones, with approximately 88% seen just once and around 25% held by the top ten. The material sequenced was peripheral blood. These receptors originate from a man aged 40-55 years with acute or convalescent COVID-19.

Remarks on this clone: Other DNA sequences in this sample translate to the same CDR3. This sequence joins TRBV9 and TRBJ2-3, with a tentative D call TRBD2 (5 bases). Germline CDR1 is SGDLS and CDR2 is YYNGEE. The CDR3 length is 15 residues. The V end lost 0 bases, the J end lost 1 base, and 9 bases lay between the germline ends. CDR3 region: CASSVGGGGTDTQYF. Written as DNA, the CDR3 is TGTGCCAGCAGCGTAGGTGGAGGCGGCACAGATACGCAGTATTTT.

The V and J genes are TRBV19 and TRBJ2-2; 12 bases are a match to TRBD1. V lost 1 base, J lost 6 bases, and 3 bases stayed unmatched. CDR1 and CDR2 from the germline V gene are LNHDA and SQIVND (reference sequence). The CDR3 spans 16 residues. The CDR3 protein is CASSIAGTGGSGELFF. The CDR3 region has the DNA TGTGCCAGTAGTATAGCCGGGACAGGGGGCTCCGGGGAGCTGTTTTTT.

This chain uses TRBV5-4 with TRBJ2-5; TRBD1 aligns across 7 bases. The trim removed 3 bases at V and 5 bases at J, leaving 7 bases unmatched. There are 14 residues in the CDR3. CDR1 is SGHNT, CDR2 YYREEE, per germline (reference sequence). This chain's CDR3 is CASSSGQAPETQYF. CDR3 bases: TGTGCCAGCAGCTCCGGACAGGCTCCGGAGACCCAGTACTTC. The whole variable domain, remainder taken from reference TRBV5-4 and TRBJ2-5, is ETGVTQSPTHLIKTRGQQVTLRCSSQSGHNTVSWYQQALGQGPQFIFQYYREEENGRGNFPPRFSGLQFPNYSSELNVNALELDDSALYLCASSSGQAPETQYFGPGTRLLVL.

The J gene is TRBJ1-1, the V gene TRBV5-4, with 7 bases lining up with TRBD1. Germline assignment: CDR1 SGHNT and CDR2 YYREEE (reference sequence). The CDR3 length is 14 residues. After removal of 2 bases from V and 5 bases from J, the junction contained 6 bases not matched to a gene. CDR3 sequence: CASSFRQGGTEAFF. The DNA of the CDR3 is TGTGCCAGCAGCTTTCGGCAGGGGGGAACTGAAGCTTTCTTT.

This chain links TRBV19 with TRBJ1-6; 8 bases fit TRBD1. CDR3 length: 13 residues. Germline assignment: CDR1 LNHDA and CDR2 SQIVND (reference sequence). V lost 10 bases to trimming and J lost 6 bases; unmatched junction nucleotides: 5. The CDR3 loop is CATTGGPNSPLHF. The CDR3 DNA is TGTGCCACCACAGGGGGTCCTAATTCACCCCTCCACTTT.

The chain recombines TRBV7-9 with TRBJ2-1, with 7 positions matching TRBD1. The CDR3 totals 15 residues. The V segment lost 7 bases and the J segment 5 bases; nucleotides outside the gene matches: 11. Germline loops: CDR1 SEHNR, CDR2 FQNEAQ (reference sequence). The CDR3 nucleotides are TGTGCCAGCACTGCCGGAACAGGGGTGAACAATGAGCAGTTCTTC. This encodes CASTAGTGVNNEQFF.

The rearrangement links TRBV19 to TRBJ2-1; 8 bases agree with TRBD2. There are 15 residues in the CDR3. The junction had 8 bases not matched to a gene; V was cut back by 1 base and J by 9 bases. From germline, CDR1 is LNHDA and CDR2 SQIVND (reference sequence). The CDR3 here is CASSIGLAGAGEQFF. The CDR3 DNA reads TGTGCCAGTAGTATAGGTCTAGCGGGCGCCGGTGAGCAGTTCTTC.

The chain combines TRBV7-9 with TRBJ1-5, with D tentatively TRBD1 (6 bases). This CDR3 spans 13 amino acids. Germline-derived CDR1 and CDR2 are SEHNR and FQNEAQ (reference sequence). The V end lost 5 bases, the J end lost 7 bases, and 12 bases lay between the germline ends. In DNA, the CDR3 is TGTGCCAGCAGCCTGGACAGCCGGCAGCCCCAGCATTTT. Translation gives CASSLDSRQPQHF.

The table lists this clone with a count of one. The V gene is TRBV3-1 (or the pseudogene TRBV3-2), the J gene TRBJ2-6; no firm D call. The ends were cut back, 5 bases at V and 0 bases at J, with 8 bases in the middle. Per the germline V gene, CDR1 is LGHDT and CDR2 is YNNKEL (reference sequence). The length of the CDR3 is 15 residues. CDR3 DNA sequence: TGTGCCAGCAGCTTTACTGGCTCTGGGGCCAACGTCCTGACTTTC. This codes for CASSFTGSGANVLTF.

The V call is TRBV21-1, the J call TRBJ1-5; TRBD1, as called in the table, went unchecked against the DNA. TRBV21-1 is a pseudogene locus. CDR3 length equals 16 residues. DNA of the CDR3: TGTGCCAGCAGCAAAGTCATAGGACAGGGGCATCAGCCCCAGCATTTT. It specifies CASSKVIGQGHQPQHF.

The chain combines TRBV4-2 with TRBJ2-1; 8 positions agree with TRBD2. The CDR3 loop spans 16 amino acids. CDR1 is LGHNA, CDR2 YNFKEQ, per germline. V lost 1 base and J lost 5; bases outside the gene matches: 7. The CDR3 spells CASSQVRSGRNNEQFF. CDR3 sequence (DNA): TGTGCCAGCAGCCAAGTTCGAAGCGGGAGAAACAATGAGCAGTTCTTC.

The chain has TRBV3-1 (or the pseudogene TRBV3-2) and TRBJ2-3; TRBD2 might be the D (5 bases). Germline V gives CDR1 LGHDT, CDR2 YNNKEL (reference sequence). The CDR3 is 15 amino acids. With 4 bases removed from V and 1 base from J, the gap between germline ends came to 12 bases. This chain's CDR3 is CASSRSGLRTDTQYF. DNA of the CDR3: TGTGCCAGCAGCCGATCGGGGTTACGCACAGATACGCAGTATTTT.

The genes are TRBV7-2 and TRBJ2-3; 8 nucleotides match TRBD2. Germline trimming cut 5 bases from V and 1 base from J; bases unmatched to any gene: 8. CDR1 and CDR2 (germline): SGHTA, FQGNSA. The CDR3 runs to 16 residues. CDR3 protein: CASSVKRESRTDTQYF. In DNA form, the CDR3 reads TGTGCCAGCAGCGTCAAGCGGGAGAGCCGCACAGATACGCAGTATTTT.

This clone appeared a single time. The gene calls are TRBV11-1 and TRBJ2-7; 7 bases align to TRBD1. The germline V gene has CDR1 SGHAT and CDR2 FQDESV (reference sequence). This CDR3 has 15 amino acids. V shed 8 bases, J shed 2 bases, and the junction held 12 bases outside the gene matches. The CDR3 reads CASRKASGTAYEQYF. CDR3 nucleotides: TGTGCCAGCCGAAAGGCTTCGGGGACAGCCTACGAGCAGTACTTC.

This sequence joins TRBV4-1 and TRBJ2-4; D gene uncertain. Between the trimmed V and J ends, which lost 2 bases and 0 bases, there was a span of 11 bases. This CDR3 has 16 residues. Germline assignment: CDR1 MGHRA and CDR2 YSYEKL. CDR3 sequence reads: CASSQSLTLAKNIQYF. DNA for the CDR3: TGCGCCAGCAGCCAATCCCTGACACTAGCCAAAAACATTCAGTACTTC.

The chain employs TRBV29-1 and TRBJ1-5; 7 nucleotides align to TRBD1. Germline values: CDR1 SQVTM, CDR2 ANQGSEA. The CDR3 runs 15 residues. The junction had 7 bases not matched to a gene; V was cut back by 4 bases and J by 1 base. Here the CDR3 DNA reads TGCAGCGTTGGGGTCGCAGGGGGAAGCAATCAGCCCCAGCATTTT. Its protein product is CSVGVAGGSNQPQHF.

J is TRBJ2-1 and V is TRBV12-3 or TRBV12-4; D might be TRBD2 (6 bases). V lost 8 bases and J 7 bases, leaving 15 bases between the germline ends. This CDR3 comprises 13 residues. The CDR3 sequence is CASRKRAVNEQFF. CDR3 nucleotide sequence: TGTGCCAGCCGCAAGCGGGCCGTAAATGAGCAGTTCTTC.

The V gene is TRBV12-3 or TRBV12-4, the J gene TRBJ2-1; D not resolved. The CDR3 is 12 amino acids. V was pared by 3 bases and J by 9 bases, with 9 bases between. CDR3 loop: CASSFVSVEQFF. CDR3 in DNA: TGTGCCAGCAGTTTCGTCAGCGTTGAGCAGTTCTTC.

CDR3 bases: TGCAGCGTTGGGAGGGGACAGGGAACTGAAGCTTTCTTT. Translation gives CSVGRGQGTEAFF. V is TRBV29-1 and J is TRBJ1-1; 9 bases agree with TRBD1. The junction had 5 bases not matched to a gene; V was cut back by 4 bases and J by 5 bases. Germline V CDR1 and CDR2: SQVTM, ANQGSEA. CDR3 length: 13 amino acids.

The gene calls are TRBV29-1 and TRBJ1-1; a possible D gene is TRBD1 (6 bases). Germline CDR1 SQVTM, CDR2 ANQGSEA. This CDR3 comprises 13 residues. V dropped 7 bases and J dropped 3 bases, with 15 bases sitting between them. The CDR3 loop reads CSATGSFDTEAFF. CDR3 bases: TGCAGCGCAACAGGGTCTTTCGACACTGAAGCTTTCTTT.

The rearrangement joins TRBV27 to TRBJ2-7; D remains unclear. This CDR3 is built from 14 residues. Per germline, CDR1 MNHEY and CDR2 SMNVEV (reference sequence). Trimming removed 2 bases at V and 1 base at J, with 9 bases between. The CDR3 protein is CASSLAASSYEQYF. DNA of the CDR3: TGTGCCAGCAGTTTAGCGGCCAGTTCCTACGAGCAGTACTTC.